The 17 T cell receptor beta chains reported below all come from one sample, sequenced in a study of cytomegalovirus exposure and HLA in healthy donors. Both 60 Vbeta primers and 13 Jbeta primers went into the PCR. Data came from immunoSEQ multiplex PCR; TCRdb stores just in-frame clones and leaves some out. Among over 150,000 clones listed, over 60% were seen once. The sample taken for sequencing was PBMCs. The receptors come from a woman under 40 in good health and CMV-seronegative.

This clone was found once. J is TRBJ2-3 and V is TRBV27; 7 positions match TRBD1. Germline loops: CDR1 MNHEY, CDR2 SMNVEV (reference sequence). The CDR3 covers 14 residues. With V trimmed by 6 bases and J by 5 bases, 8 bases remained unmatched. CDR3 nucleotide sequence: TGTGCCAGCAGAAGGCCAGGGGGTAAAGATACGCAGTATTTT. Its protein product is CASRRPGGKDTQYF.

V gene TRBV23-1 combines with J gene TRBJ1-4; TRBD1 is a possible D gene (6 bases). TRBV23-1 is assigned to the ORF class and has an uncertain function. CDR3 length: 15 residues. Deletions cut 4 bases from V and 4 bases from J, with 13 bases between. CDR3 sequence (DNA): TGCGCCAGCAGTCGGCGGACAGTTAATAATGAAAAACTGTTTTTT. Amino acid sequence: CASSRRTVNNEKLFF.

This clone came up a few times. The chain uses TRBV15 and TRBJ2-7; 9 bases line up with TRBD2. After removal of 5 bases from V and 2 bases from J, the junction contained 7 bases not matched to a gene. This CDR3 region has 15 residues. CDR1 and CDR2 (germline): LNHNV, YYDKDF (reference sequence). CDR3 residues: CATSLGLAKAYEQYF. The CDR3, as DNA: TGTGCCACCAGCCTTGGACTAGCGAAAGCCTACGAGCAGTACTTC.

The rearrangement links TRBV6-5 to TRBJ1-6; D ambiguous. V was cut by 7 bases and J by 7 bases, with 11 bases left in between. There are 13 residues in the CDR3. The germline V gene has CDR1 MNHEY and CDR2 SVGAGI. CDR3 amino acids: CASTAGANSPLHF. The CDR3, as DNA: TGTGCCAGCACGGCAGGTGCCAATTCACCCCTCCACTTT.

In its sample, this clone was seen a few times. The J gene is TRBJ1-2, the V gene TRBV7-9, with TRBD1 identical over 9 bases. V shed 5 bases and J 1 base; nucleotides not matched to a gene: 11. This CDR3 comprises 17 residues. The germline CDR1 and CDR2 sequences are SEHNR and FQNEAQ (reference sequence). The CDR3, as DNA: TGTGCCAGCAGCAAACTCACCGGGACAGGGCGTAACTATGGCTACACCTTC. Its protein product is CASSKLTGTGRNYGYTF.

This clone has only one observation. This chain uses TRBV19 with TRBJ2-1; D perhaps matches TRBD2 (6 bases). The CDR3 length is 15 residues. Trimming cost V 6 bases and J 6 bases, with 18 bases left between them. CDR1 LNHDA and CDR2 SQIVND come from the germline V gene (reference sequence). CDR3 sequence (DNA): TGTGCCAGTAGCCCTGAGGGTCGGGGGACCAATGAGCAGTTCTTC. This codes for CASSPEGRGTNEQFF.

The chain recombines TRBV27 with TRBJ2-1, with 10 bases aligning to TRBD2. Unmatched junction bases numbered 6, after V lost 4 bases and J lost 0 bases. The CDR3 has 17 residues. CDR1 is MNHEY and CDR2 is SMNVEV in the germline V gene (reference sequence). CDR3 loop: CASSSRGLALSYNEQFF. The CDR3 DNA follows: TGTGCCAGCAGTTCAAGGGGACTAGCGCTCTCCTACAATGAGCAGTTCTTC.

The chain combines TRBV19 with TRBJ1-1; 10 nucleotides agree with TRBD1. V trimming: 6 bases; J trimming: 6 bases; junction bases outside the gene matches: 10. This CDR3 contains 15 residues. From germline, CDR1 is LNHDA and CDR2 SQIVND (reference sequence). This CDR3 is CASRDLGTGVSEAFF. The CDR3 DNA is TGTGCCAGTAGGGACCTCGGGACAGGGGTTTCTGAAGCTTTCTTT.

The chain has TRBV6-4 and TRBJ2-1; D not resolved. Between the trimmed V and J ends, which lost 0 bases and 4 bases, there was a span of 7 bases. This CDR3 spans 14 amino acids. Germline-derived CDR1 and CDR2 are MRHNA and SNTAGT. CDR3 region: CASSDSILYNEQFF. DNA of the CDR3: TGTGCCAGCAGTGACTCGATACTATACAATGAGCAGTTCTTC.

The rearrangement links TRBV23-1 to TRBJ1-5; possibly TRBD1 for D (6 bases). TRBV23-1 is labeled an ORF, and its function is uncertain. This CDR3 spans 16 amino acids. Trimming stripped 0 bases from V and 6 bases from J, with 15 bases between. The CDR3 here is CASSQSRQGIRQPQHF. For the CDR3, the DNA is TGCGCCAGCAGTCAATCGAGGCAGGGGATACGTCAGCCCCAGCATTTT.

The V call is TRBV7-2, the J call TRBJ2-5; D possibly corresponds to TRBD1 (5 bases). The V and J ends lost 0 bases and 8 bases respectively, with 10 bases between them. The germline V gene has CDR1 SGHTA and CDR2 FQGNSA. CDR3 length equals 13 residues. CDR3 sequence (DNA): TGTGCCAGCAGCTTAGCGGTCCAGGGAACCCAGTACTTC. Translated: CASSLAVQGTQYF.

The chain uses TRBV7-9 and TRBJ2-5; weak D call: TRBD1 (6 bases). Trimming cost V 1 base and J 3 bases, with 12 bases left between them. The CDR3 extends over 15 amino acids. The germline V gene has CDR1 SEHNR and CDR2 FQNEAQ (reference sequence). The CDR3 nucleotides read TGTGCCAGCAGCTTAGACGGACGGGACAAAGAGACCCAGTACTTC. It encodes CASSLDGRDKETQYF.

The genes are TRBV2 and TRBJ2-5; no clear D gene. CDR1 and CDR2 (germline): SNHLY, FYNNEI. The CDR3 is made up of 13 amino acids. Trimming left V 7 bases short and J 3 bases short, with 12 bases between. Here the CDR3 reads CASTQETEETQYF. As DNA, the CDR3 is TGTGCCAGCACCCAAGAGACTGAAGAGACCCAGTACTTC.

The rearrangement links TRBV11-3 to TRBJ2-7, with 7 nucleotides matching TRBD1. The CDR3 is 13 amino acids. After removal of 5 bases from V and 6 bases from J, the junction contained 7 bases not matched to a gene. Germline assignment: CDR1 SGHNT and CDR2 YENEEA. DNA for the CDR3: TGTGCCAGCAGCGACGGGACAGTCGGCGAGCAGTACTTC. Protein product: CASSDGTVGEQYF.

The J gene is TRBJ1-2, the V gene TRBV2, with 8 bases lining up with TRBD1. The CDR3 is made up of 14 amino acids. CDR1 and CDR2 from the germline V gene are SNHLY and FYNNEI. Trimming took 10 bases from V and 3 from J; bases not matched to a gene: 10. The CDR3 is CATVGQGWHYGYTF. The CDR3 bases are TGTGCCACCGTAGGACAGGGTTGGCACTATGGCTACACCTTC.

The gene calls are TRBV7-2 and TRBJ1-2; D not resolved. Germline V gene lookup returns CDR1 SGHTA and CDR2 FQGNSA. Trimming cost V 2 bases and J 4 bases, with 11 bases left between them. This CDR3 has 14 amino acids. CDR3 region: CASSLSASIYGYTF. The CDR3, as DNA: TGTGCCAGCAGCTTAAGTGCCAGTATCTATGGCTACACCTTC.

CDR3 sequence reads: CASSQGGTLQEAFF. CDR3 nucleotide sequence: TGTGCCAGCAGCCAAGGCGGGACCCTACAAGAAGCTTTCTTT. The V call is TRBV14, the J call TRBJ1-1; a weak D match, TRBD1 (5 bases). There are 14 residues in the CDR3. Germline V CDR1 and CDR2: SGHDN, FVKESK. Trimming took off 1 base at V and 8 bases at J, with 14 bases between the two ends.